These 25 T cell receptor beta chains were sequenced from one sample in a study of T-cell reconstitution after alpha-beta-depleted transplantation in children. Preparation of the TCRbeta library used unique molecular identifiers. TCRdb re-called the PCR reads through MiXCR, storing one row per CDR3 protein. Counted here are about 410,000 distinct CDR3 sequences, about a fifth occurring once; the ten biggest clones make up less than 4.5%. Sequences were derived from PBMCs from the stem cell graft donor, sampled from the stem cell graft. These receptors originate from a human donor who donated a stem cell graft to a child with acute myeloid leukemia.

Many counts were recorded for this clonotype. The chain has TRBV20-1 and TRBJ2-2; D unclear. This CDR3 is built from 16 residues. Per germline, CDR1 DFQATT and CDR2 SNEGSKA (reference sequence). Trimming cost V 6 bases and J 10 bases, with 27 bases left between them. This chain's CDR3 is CSATPHTSFSEEELFF. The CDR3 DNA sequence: TGCAGTGCCACACCCCATACAAGTTTTTCCGAAGAGGAGCTGTTTTTT.

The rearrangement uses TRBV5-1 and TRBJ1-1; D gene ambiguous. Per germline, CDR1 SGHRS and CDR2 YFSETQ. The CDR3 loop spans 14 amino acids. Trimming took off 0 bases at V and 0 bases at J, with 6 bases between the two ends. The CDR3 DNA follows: TGCGCCAGCAGCTTGGAGGCTGTGAACACTGAAGCTTTCTTT. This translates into CASSLEAVNTEAFF.

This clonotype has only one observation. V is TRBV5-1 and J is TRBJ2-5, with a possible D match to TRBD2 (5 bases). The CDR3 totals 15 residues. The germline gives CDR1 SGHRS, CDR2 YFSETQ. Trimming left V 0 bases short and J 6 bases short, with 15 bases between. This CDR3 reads CASSLVDRDGKTQYF. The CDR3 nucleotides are TGCGCCAGCAGCTTGGTGGATCGGGATGGGAAGACCCAGTACTTC.

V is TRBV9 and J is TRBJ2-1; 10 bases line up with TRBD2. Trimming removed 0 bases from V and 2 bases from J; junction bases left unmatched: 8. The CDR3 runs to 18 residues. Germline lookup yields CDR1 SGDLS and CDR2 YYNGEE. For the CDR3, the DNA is TGTGCCAGCAGCGTAGAGGTGTTAGCGGGAGGCCCCTACAATGAGCAGTTCTTC. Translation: CASSVEVLAGGPYNEQFF.

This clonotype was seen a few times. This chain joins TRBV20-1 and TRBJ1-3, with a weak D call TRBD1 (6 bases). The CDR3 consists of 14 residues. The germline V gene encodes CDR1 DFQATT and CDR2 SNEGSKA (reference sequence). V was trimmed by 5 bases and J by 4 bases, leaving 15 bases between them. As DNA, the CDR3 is TGCAGTGCTTCCGGGACAAGAGGGGGAAACACCATATATTTT. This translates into CSASGTRGGNTIYF.

Here the CDR3 reads CASSLYPEDTQYF. CDR3 nucleotides: TGTGCCAGCAGCTTATACCCCGAAGATACGCAGTATTTT. This chain uses TRBV7-6 with TRBJ2-3; D remains unclear. The CDR3 length is 13 residues. The germline V gene has CDR1 SGHVS and CDR2 FNYEAQ. V shed 2 bases and J shed 5 bases, with 8 bases lying between them.

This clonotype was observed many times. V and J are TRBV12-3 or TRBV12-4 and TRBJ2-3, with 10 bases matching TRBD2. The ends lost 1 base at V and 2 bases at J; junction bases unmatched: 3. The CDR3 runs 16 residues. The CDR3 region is CASSLGAGGPTDTQYF. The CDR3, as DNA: TGTGCCAGCAGTTTAGGAGCGGGAGGGCCCACAGATACGCAGTATTTT.

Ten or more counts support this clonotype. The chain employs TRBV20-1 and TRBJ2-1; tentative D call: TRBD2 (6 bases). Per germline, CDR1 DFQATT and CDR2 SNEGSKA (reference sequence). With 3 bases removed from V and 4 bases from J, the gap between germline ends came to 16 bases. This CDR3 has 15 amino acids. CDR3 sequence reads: CSASGSALAYNEQFF. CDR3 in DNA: TGCAGTGCTAGCGGGAGCGCTTTGGCGTACAATGAGCAGTTCTTC.

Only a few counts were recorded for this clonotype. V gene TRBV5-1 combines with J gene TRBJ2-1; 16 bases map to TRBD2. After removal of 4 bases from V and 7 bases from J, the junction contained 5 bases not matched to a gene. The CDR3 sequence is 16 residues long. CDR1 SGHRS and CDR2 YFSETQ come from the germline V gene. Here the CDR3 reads CASSGGTSGRVNEQFF. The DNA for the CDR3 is TGCGCCAGCAGCGGTGGGACTAGCGGGAGGGTTAATGAGCAGTTCTTC.

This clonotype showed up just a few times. The DNA for the CDR3 is TGTGCCACCAGTGATAGGCGGGAGCCCCAAGAGACCCAGTACTTC. Amino acids: CATSDRREPQETQYF. This chain links TRBV24-1 with TRBJ2-5; TRBD2 matches 7 bases. The CDR3 runs 15 residues. J was trimmed by 1 base and V by 3 bases; bases with no gene match: 4. In germline, CDR1 is KGHDR, CDR2 SFDVKD.

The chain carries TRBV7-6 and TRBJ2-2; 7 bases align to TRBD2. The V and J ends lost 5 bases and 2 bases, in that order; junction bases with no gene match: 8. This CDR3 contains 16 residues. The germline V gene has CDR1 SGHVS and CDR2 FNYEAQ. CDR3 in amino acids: CASSTSASLNTGELFF. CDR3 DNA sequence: TGTGCCAGCAGCACTAGCGCTAGTCTTAACACCGGGGAGCTGTTTTTT.

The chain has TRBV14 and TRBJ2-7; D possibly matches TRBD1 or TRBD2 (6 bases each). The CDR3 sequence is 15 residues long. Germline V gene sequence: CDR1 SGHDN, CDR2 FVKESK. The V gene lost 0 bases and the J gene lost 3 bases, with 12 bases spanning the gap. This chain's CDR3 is CASSQEAGHSYEQYF. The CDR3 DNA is TGTGCCAGCAGCCAAGAGGCGGGACACAGCTACGAGCAGTACTTC.

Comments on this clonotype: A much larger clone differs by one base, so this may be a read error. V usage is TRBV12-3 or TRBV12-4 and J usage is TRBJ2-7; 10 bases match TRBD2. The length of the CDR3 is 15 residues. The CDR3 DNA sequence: TGTGCCAGCAGTTTTGGGCCTAGCGGGAGCTACGAGCGGTACTTC. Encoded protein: CASSFGPSGSYERYF.

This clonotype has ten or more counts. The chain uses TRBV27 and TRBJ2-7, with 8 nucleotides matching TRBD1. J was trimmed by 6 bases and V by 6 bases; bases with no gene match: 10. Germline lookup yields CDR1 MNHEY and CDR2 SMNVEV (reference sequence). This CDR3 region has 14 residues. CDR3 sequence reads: CASSTTSGGGEQYF. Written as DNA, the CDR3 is TGTGCCAGCAGCACCACATCAGGGGGCGGCGAGCAGTACTTC.

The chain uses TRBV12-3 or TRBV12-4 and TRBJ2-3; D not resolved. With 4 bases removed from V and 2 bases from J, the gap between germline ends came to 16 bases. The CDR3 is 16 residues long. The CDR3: CASSSPPERITDTQYF. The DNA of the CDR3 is TGTGCCAGCAGTTCACCACCGGAACGGATCACAGATACGCAGTATTTT.

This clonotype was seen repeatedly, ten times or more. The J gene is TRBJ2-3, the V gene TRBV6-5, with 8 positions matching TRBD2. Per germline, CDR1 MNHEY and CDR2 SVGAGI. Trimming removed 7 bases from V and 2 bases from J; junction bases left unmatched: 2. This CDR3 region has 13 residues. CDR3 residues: CASTLAATDTQYF. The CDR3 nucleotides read TGTGCCAGCACACTAGCGGCCACAGATACGCAGTATTTT.

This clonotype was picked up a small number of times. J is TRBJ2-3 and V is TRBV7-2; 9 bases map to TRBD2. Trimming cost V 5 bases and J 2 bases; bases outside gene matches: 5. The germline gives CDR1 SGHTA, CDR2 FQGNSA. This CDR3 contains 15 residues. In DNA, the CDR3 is TGTGCCAGCAGCATTGGACTAGCGAACACAGATACGCAGTATTTT. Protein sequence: CASSIGLANTDTQYF.

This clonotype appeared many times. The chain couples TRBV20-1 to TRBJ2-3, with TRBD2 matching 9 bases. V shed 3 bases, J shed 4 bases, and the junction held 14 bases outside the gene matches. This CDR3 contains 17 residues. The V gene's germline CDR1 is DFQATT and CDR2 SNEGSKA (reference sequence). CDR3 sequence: CSARGLKGLAGSDTQYF. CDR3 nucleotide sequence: TGCAGTGCTAGGGGACTTAAAGGGCTAGCGGGATCAGATACGCAGTATTTT.

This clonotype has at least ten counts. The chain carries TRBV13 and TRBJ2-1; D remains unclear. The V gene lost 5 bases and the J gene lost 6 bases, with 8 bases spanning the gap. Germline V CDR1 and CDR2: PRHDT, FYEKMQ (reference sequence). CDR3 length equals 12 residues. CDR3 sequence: CASSPRVNEQFF. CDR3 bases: TGTGCCAGCAGCCCCAGAGTCAATGAGCAGTTCTTC. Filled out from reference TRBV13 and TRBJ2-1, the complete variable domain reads AAGVIQSPRHLIKEKRETATLKCYPIPRHDTVYWYQQGPGQDPQFLISFYEKMQSDKGSIPDRFSAQQFSDYHSELNMSSLELGDSALYFCASSPRVNEQFFGPGTRLTVL.

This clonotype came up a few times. The CDR3 here is CASSFVAGGARETQYF. The CDR3 coding sequence is TGTGCCAGCAGCTTCGTCGCAGGGGGCGCGAGGGAGACCCAGTACTTC. The chain links TRBV7-7 to TRBJ2-5; 8 bases align to TRBD1. Trimming took 3 bases from V and 5 from J; bases not matched to a gene: 11. The germline gives CDR1 SSHAT, CDR2 FNYEAQ (reference sequence). The CDR3 is made up of 16 amino acids.

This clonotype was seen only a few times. The CDR3 sequence is CASRERENEQYF. In nucleotides, the CDR3 is TGTGCCAGCAGGGAAAGGGAAAACGAGCAGTACTTC. The chain employs TRBV28 and TRBJ2-7, with unresolved D. This CDR3 region has 12 residues. Germline V CDR1 and CDR2: MDHEN, SYDVKM. Between the trimmed V and J ends, which lost 6 bases and 5 bases, there was a span of 11 bases.

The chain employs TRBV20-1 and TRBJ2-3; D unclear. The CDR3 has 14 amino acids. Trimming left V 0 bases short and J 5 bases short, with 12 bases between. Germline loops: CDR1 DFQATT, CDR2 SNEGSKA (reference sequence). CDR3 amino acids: CSARDPSAGDTQYF. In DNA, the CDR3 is TGCAGTGCTAGAGATCCCAGCGCCGGAGATACGCAGTATTTT.

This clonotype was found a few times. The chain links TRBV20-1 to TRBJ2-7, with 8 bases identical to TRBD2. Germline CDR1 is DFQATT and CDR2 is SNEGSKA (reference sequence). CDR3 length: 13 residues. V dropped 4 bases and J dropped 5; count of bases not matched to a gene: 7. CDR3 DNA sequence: TGCAGTGCTAACCCGGGACTAGACCACGAGCAGTACTTC. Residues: CSANPGLDHEQYF.

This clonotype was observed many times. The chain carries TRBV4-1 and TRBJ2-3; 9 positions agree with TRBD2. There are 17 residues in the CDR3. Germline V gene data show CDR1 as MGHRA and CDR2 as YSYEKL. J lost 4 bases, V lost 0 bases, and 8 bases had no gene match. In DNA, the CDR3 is TGCGCCAGCAGCCAAGATAGGATTAGCGGGGGCCCAGATACGCAGTATTTT. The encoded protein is CASSQDRISGGPDTQYF.

CDR3 nucleotides: TGCAGCGTTGCATCTGACGACTACGAGCAGTACTTC. It yields the protein CSVASDDYEQYF. The chain links TRBV29-1 to TRBJ2-7; the D is unclear. The germline V gene encodes CDR1 SQVTM and CDR2 ANQGSEA. Trimming cost V 4 bases and J 3 bases, with 10 bases left between them. CDR3 length: 12 amino acids.